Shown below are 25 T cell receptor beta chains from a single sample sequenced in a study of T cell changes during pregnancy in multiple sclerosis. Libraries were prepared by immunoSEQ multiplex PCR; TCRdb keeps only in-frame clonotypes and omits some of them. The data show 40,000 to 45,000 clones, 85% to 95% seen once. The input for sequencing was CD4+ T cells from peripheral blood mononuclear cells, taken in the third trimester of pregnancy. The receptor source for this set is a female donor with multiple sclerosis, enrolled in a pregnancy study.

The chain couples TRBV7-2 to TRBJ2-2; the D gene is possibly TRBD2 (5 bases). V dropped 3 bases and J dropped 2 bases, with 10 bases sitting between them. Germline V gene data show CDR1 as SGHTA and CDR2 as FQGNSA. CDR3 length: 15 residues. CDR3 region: CASSFRAANTGELFF. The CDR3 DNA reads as TGTGCCAGCAGCTTCCGAGCGGCCAACACCGGGGAGCTGTTTTTT.

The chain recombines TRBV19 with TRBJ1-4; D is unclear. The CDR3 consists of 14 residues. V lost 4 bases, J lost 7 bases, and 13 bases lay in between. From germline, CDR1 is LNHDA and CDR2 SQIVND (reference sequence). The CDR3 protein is CASSTRRFGEKLFF. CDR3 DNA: TGTGCCAGTAGTACCAGGCGTTTCGGTGAAAAACTGTTTTTT.

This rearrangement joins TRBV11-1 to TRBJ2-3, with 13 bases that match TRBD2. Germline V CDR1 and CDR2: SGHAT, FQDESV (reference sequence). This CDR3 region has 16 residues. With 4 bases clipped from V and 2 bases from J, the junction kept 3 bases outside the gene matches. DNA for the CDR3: TGTGCCAGCAGCTCGGGACTAGCGGGGAACACAGATACGCAGTATTTT. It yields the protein CASSSGLAGNTDTQYF.

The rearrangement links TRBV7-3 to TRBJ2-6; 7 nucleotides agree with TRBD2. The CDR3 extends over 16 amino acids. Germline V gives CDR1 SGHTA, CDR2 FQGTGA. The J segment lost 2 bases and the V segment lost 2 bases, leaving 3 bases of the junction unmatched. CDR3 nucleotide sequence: TGTGCCAGCAGCTTATTTCGGGGGGCTGGGGCCAACGTCCTGACTTTC. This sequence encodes CASSLFRGAGANVLTF.

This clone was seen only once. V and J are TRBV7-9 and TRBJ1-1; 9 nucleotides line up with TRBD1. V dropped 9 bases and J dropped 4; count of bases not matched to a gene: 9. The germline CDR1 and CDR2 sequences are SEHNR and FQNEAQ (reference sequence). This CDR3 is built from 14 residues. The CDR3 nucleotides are TGTGCCAGTCTCGAAACAGGGGGCCGCACTGAAGCTTTCTTT. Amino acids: CASLETGGRTEAFF.

The CDR3 sequence: CASSLDRVNTEAFF. The CDR3 DNA sequence: TGTGCCAGCAGCCTGGACAGGGTGAACACTGAAGCTTTCTTT. This chain connects TRBV11-2 to TRBJ1-1; TRBD1 agrees at 8 bases. The ends lost 5 bases at V and 0 bases at J; junction bases unmatched: 2. Germline CDR1 and CDR2: SGHAT and FQNNGV. The CDR3 spans 14 residues. Combining the CDR3 with reference TRBV11-2 and TRBJ1-1 gives the whole variable domain EAGVAQSPRYKIIEKRQSVAFWCNPISGHATLYWYQQILGQGPKLLIQFQNNGVVDDSQLPKDRFSAERLKGVDSTLKIQPAKLEDSAVYLCASSLDRVNTEAFFGQGTRLTVV.

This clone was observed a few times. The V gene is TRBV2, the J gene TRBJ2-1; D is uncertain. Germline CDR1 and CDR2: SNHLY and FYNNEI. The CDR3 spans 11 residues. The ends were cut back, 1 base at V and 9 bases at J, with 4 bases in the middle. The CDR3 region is CASSEVREQFF. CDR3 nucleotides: TGTGCCAGCAGTGAAGTCCGTGAGCAGTTCTTC.

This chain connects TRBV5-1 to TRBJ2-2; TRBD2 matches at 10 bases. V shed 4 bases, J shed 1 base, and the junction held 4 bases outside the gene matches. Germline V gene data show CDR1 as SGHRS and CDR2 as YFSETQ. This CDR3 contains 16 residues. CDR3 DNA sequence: TGCGCCAGCAGCCACGGACTAGCGGAGAACACCGGGGAGCTGTTTTTT. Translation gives CASSHGLAENTGELFF.

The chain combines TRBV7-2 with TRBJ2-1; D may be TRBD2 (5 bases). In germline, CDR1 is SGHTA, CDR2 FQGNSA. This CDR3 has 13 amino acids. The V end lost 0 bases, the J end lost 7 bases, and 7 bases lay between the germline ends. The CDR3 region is CASSLAGVNEQFF. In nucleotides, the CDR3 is TGTGCCAGCAGCTTAGCGGGAGTGAATGAGCAGTTCTTC.

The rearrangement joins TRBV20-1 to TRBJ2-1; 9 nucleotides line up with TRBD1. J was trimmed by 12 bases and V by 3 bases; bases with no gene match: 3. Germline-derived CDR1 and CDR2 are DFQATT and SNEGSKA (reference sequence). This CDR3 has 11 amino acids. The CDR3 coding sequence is TGCAGTGCTAGGGGACAGGGCGGGCAGTTCTTC. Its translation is CSARGQGGQFF.

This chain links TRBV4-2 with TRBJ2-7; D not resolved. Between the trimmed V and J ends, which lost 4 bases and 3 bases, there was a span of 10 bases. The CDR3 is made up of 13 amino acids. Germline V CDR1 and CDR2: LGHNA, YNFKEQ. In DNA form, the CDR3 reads TGTGCCAGCAGCCCCAGGATTTACTACGAGCAGTACTTC. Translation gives CASSPRIYYEQYF.

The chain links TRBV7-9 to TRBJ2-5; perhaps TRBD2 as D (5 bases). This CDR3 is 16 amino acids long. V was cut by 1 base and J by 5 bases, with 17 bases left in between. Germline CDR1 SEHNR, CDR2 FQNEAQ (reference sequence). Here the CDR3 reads CASSLVLRTGKETQYF. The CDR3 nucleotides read TGTGCCAGCAGCTTAGTGTTACGAACGGGAAAGGAGACCCAGTACTTC.

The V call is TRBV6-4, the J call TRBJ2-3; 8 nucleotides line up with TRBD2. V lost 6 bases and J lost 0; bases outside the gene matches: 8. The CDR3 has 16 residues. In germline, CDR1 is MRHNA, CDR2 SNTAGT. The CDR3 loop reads CASRGSGRPSTDTQYF. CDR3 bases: TGTGCCAGCAGGGGAAGCGGGAGACCCAGCACAGATACGCAGTATTTT.

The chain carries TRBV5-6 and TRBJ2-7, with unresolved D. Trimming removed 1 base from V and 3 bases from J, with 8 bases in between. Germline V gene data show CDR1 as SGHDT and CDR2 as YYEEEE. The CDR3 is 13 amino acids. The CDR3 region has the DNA TGTGCCAGCAGCTTGCCCGGGTTCTACGAGCAGTACTTC. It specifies CASSLPGFYEQYF.

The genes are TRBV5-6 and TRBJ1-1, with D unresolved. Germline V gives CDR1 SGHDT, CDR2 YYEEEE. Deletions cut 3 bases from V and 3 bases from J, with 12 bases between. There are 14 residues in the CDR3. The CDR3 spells CASSWPGPDTEAFF. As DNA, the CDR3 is TGTGCCAGCAGCTGGCCGGGTCCCGACACTGAAGCTTTCTTT. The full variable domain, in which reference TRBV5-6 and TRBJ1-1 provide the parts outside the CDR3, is DAGVTQSPTHLIKTRGQQVTLRCSPKSGHDTVSWYQQALGQGPQFIFQYYEEEERQRGNFPDRFSGHQFPNYSSELNVNALLLGDSALYLCASSWPGPDTEAFFGQGTRLTVV.

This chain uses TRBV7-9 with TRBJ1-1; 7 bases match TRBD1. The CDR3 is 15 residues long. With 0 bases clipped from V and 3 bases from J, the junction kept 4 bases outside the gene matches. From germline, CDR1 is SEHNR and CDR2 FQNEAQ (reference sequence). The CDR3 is CASSLATGRYTEAFF. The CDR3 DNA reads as TGTGCCAGCAGCTTAGCGACAGGGAGGTACACTGAAGCTTTCTTT.

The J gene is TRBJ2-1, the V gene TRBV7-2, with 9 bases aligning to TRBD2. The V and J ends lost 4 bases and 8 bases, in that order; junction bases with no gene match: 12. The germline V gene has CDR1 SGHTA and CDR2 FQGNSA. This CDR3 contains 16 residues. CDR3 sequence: CASSYSSGKGMDEQFF. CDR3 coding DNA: TGTGCCAGCAGCTATTCTAGCGGGAAGGGTATGGATGAGCAGTTCTTC.

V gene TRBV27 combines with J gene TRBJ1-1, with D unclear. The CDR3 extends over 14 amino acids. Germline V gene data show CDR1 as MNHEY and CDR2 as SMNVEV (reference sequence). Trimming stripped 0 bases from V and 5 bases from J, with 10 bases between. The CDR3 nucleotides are TGTGCCAGCAGTTTATCCGGGGAATGGACTGAAGCTTTCTTT. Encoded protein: CASSLSGEWTEAFF.

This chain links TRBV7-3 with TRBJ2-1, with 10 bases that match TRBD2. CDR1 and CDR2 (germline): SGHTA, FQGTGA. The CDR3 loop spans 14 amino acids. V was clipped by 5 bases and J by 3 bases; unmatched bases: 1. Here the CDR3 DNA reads TGTGCCAGCAGCCCTAGCGGGGGCTACAATGAGCAGTTCTTC. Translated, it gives CASSPSGGYNEQFF.

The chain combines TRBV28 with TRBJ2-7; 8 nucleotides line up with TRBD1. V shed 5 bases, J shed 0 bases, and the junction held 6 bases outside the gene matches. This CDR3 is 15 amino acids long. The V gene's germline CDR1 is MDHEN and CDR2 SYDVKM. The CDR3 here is CASSPRTGYSYEQYF. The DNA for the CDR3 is TGTGCCAGCAGTCCGAGGACAGGGTACTCCTACGAGCAGTACTTC.

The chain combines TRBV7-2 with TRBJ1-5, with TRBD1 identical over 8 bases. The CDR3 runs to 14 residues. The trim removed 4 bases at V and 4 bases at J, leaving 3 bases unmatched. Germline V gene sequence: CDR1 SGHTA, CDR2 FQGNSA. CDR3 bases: TGTGCCAGCAGCTCCCGACAGGGGAATCAGCCCCAGCATTTT. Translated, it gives CASSSRQGNQPQHF.

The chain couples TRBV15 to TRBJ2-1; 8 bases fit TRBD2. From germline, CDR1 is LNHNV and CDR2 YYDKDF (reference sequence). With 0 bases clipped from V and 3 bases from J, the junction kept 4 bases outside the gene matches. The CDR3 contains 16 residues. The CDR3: CATSRDPSGSYNEQFF. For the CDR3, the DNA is TGTGCCACCAGCAGAGATCCGAGCGGGAGCTACAATGAGCAGTTCTTC.

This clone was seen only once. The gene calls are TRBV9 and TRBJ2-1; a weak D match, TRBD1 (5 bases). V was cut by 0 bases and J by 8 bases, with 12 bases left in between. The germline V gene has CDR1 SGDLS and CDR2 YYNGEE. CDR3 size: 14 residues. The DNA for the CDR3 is TGTGCCAGCAGCGTAGTAGGGGTCGGCGATGAGCAGTTCTTC. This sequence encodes CASSVVGVGDEQFF.

The CDR3 sequence: CASTGVNTEAFF. The CDR3 DNA reads TGTGCCTCAACAGGGGTCAACACTGAAGCTTTCTTT. The chain joins TRBV30 to TRBJ1-1; 7 bases map to TRBD1. V lost 7 bases and J lost 2; bases outside the gene matches: 4. The CDR3 runs to 12 residues. The germline gives CDR1 GTSNPN, CDR2 SVGIG (reference sequence). Full variable domain (remainder filled in from reference TRBV30 and TRBJ1-1): SQTIHQWPATLVQPVGSPLSLECTVEGTSNPNLYWYRQAAGRGLQLLFYSVGIGQISSEVPQNLSASRPQDRQFILSSKKLLLSDSGFYLCASTGVNTEAFFGQGTRLTVV.

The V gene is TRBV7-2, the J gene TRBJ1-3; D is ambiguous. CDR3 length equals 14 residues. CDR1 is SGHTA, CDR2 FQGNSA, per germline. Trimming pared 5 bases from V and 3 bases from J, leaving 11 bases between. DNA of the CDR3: TGTGCCAGCAGCCCCCACGGGAATGGAAACACCATATATTTT. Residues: CASSPHGNGNTIYF.